This TCR beta chain is from a study of persistence of HIV-infected CD4 T cells. CDR1 is SGHTA, CDR2 FQGNSA, per germline. The V end lost 1 base, the J end lost 0 bases, and 10 bases lay between the germline ends. CDR3 size: 16 residues. Lysates of CMV-infected fibroblasts at around 9.8 ug/mL stimulated these cells. Sorted nonresponding memory CD4+ T cells were CD40L-negative, CD69-negative, CD45RO-high. Study findings and constraints: Degenerate expanded CDR3beta sequences were enriched among CMV- and Gag-responding cells.

This was the immunoSEQ version 4 assay in survey mode. Assay used: immunoSEQ multiplex PCR; TCRdb lists only in-frame clones, some missing. The table records tens of thousands of clones, about 81% of them present only once. About this clone itself: The antigen is unknown.

The V and J genes are TRBV7-2 and TRBJ2-1; no clear D gene. This material consisted of CD4+ T cells sorted from PBMCs after approximately 20-hour stimulation, taken from a patient who received antiretroviral therapy. This receptor was identified in an adult man with HIV who was CMV-seropositive. This chain's CDR3 is CASSLEYPASYNEQFF. The CDR3 DNA sequence: TGTGCCAGCAGCTTAGAGTACCCAGCCTCCTACAATGAGCAGTTCTTC.